This T cell receptor (beta chain) emerged from a study of T cells in Graves' hyperthyroidism and ophthalmopathy. The study, taken as a whole, reports: Most thyroid clonotypes with frequency above 0.001 were detected in blood.

Ten or more counts support this clonotype. What it binds is not known. From germline, CDR1 is SGHRS and CDR2 YFSETQ. Trimming removed 4 bases from V and 2 bases from J; junction bases left unmatched: 4. The CDR3 is 15 amino acids. Amplification of TCR beta CDR3 regions was performed using RNA transcripts as template. The HTBI set primed first-round TCR CDR3 RT-PCR. TCRdb re-analysed the multiplex PCR reads in MiXCR, keeping a single row per CDR3 protein. The table includes about 400,000 distinct CDR3 sequences, roughly 15% detected once. This chain joins TRBV5-1 and TRBJ2-2; TRBD2 aligns across 8 bases. The TCR originated in a man aged 18 to 29 with Graves' ophthalmopathy. Sequencing input: blood. The CDR3 sequence: CASSREGANTGELFF. The DNA of the CDR3 is TGCGCCAGCAGCCGGGAGGGCGCTAACACCGGGGAGCTGTTTTTT.